The 13 T cell receptor beta chains given below trace back to one sample, sequenced in a study of cytomegalovirus exposure and HLA in healthy donors. 13 Jbeta primers and 60 Vbeta primers were used for the PCR. Repertoires were generated with immunoSEQ multiplex PCR, while TCRdb's copy carries only in-frame clones and drops some. The sample has around 120,000 clones; 55% to 75% are singletons. The sequenced sample consisted of PBMCs. The receptors come from a man younger than 45 in good health and CMV-seropositive.

The V call is TRBV7-9, the J call TRBJ2-7; D remains ambiguous. Germline V gene lookup returns CDR1 SEHNR and CDR2 FQNEAQ (reference sequence). With 3 bases removed from V and 2 bases from J, the gap between germline ends came to 14 bases. CDR3 length: 15 amino acids. The CDR3 region has the DNA TGTGCCAGCAGCTTTTATCCGGGTGGCACCTACGAGCAGTACTTC. Residues: CASSFYPGGTYEQYF.

V usage is TRBV5-6 and J usage is TRBJ1-2, with a weak D call TRBD1 (5 bases). Germline assignment: CDR1 SGHDT and CDR2 YYEEEE. The CDR3 has 15 residues. The V end lost 0 bases, the J end lost 6 bases, and 15 bases lay between the germline ends. This chain's CDR3 is CASSLVPGLRDGYTF. CDR3 coding DNA: TGTGCCAGCAGCTTGGTACCAGGGTTAAGGGATGGCTACACCTTC.

This sequence joins TRBV6-8 and TRBJ1-2; 7 nucleotides match TRBD1. The CDR3 sequence is 14 residues long. CDR1 MNHGY and CDR2 SAAAGT come from the germline V gene. The trim removed 6 bases at V and 5 bases at J, leaving 9 bases unmatched. This chain's CDR3 is CASSPIRGSYGYTF. In DNA form, the CDR3 reads TGTGCCAGCAGCCCAATCAGGGGGAGTTATGGCTACACCTTC.

The J gene is TRBJ2-1, the V gene TRBV7-6; 8 bases fit TRBD2. The CDR3 is made up of 15 amino acids. J was trimmed by 2 bases and V by 2 bases; bases with no gene match: 2. Germline values: CDR1 SGHVS, CDR2 FNYEAQ. CDR3 in amino acids: CASSLTSGPYNEQFF. CDR3 nucleotide sequence: TGTGCCAGCAGCTTAACTAGCGGACCCTACAATGAGCAGTTCTTC.

This chain joins TRBV5-1 and TRBJ2-2, with D unresolved. This CDR3 comprises 15 residues. The V end lost 4 bases, the J end lost 3 bases, and 13 bases lay between the germline ends. From germline, CDR1 is SGHRS and CDR2 YFSETQ. The CDR3 nucleotides read TGCGCCAGCAGCGTGGGTGGCGGCTACACCGGGGAGCTGTTTTTT. Its protein product is CASSVGGGYTGELFF. Full variable domain (rest looked up from reference TRBV5-1 and TRBJ2-2): KAGVTQTPRYLIKTRGQQVTLSCSPISGHRSVSWYQQTPGQGLQFLFEYFSETQRNKGNFPGRFSGRQFSNSRSEMNVSTLELGDSALYLCASSVGGGYTGELFFGEGSRLTVL.

The J gene is TRBJ2-1, the V gene TRBV7-8; 10 bases align to TRBD2. V was pared by 4 bases and J by 9 bases, with 9 bases of the junction left unmatched. This CDR3 contains 15 residues. The germline V gene has CDR1 SGHVS and CDR2 FQNEAQ. CDR3 sequence: CASSYGLAERGEQFF. The CDR3 region has the DNA TGTGCCAGCAGCTATGGACTAGCGGAGAGGGGTGAGCAGTTCTTC.

The genes are TRBV6-5 and TRBJ1-1; 9 nucleotides match TRBD1. The CDR3 totals 15 residues. The V gene's germline CDR1 is MNHEY and CDR2 SVGAGI. Trimming cost V 6 bases and J 4 bases; bases outside gene matches: 9. Here the CDR3 DNA reads TGTGCCAGCAGCCTTGGACAGGGGCAGTTCACTGAAGCTTTCTTT. Its translation is CASSLGQGQFTEAFF.

The chain joins TRBV5-6 to TRBJ2-5; 8 nucleotides match TRBD1. Germline lookup yields CDR1 SGHDT and CDR2 YYEEEE. CDR3 length: 19 amino acids. The V segment lost 0 bases and the J segment 3 bases; nucleotides outside the gene matches: 16. The CDR3 loop is CASSLEGRGRGLWKETQYF. The CDR3 DNA follows: TGTGCCAGCAGCTTGGAGGGCCGCGGCAGGGGGCTTTGGAAAGAGACCCAGTACTTC.

The chain employs TRBV7-3 and TRBJ2-1; D possibly corresponds to TRBD2 (6 bases). Trimming took off 2 bases at V and 0 bases at J, with 8 bases between the two ends. Germline CDR1 reads SGHTA; CDR2 reads FQGTGA. This CDR3 comprises 15 residues. The CDR3 sequence: CASSLAGSSYNEQFF. Here the CDR3 DNA reads TGTGCCAGCAGCTTAGCGGGATCCTCCTACAATGAGCAGTTCTTC. The full variable domain, its missing parts supplied by reference TRBV7-3 and TRBJ2-1, is GAGVSQTPSNKVTEKGKYVELRCDPISGHTALYWYRQSLGQGPEFLIYFQGTGAADDSGLPNDRFFAVRPEGSVSTLKIQRTERGDSAVYLCASSLAGSSYNEQFFGPGTRLTVL.

The chain uses TRBV10-3 and TRBJ2-7; TRBD2 is a possible D gene (5 bases). The CDR3 extends over 14 amino acids. V lost 0 bases and J lost 3, with 9 bases in between. Germline CDR1 and CDR2: ENHRY and SYGVKD. The CDR3 sequence is CAISESAGGYEQYF. CDR3 DNA sequence: TGTGCCATCAGTGAGTCGGCAGGAGGCTACGAGCAGTACTTC.

This chain connects TRBV6-4 to TRBJ2-3; D may be TRBD2 (6 bases). Germline V gene lookup returns CDR1 MRHNA and CDR2 SNTAGT. V was clipped by 6 bases and J by 2 bases, with 15 bases between them. CDR3 length: 15 amino acids. CDR3 nucleotides: TGTGCCAGCAGCCCGGGTAGCGGCGACACAGATACGCAGTATTTT. This codes for CASSPGSGDTDTQYF.

This chain uses TRBV5-5 with TRBJ2-7; weak D call: TRBD1 (6 bases). Per the germline V gene, CDR1 is SGHKS and CDR2 is YYEKEE (reference sequence). Trimming stripped 1 base from V and 2 bases from J, with 10 bases between. The CDR3 extends over 14 amino acids. CDR3 residues: CASSLRGHTYEQYF. The CDR3 nucleotides read TGTGCCAGCAGCTTGCGGGGACACACCTACGAGCAGTACTTC.

This chain links TRBV5-1 with TRBJ2-1, with TRBD2 matching 11 bases. This CDR3 region has 16 residues. Germline V gene lookup returns CDR1 SGHRS and CDR2 YFSETQ. The J segment lost 7 bases and the V segment lost 2 bases, leaving 8 bases of the junction unmatched. DNA of the CDR3: TGCGCCAGCAGCTTTAGCACTAGCGGGAGAAGGAATGAGCAGTTCTTC. Its translation: CASSFSTSGRRNEQFF. Full variable domain (missing parts from reference TRBV5-1 and TRBJ2-1): KAGVTQTPRYLIKTRGQQVTLSCSPISGHRSVSWYQQTPGQGLQFLFEYFSETQRNKGNFPGRFSGRQFSNSRSEMNVSTLELGDSALYLCASSFSTSGRRNEQFFGPGTRLTVL.